These 30 T cell receptor beta chains came from one sample sequenced in a study of cytomegalovirus exposure and HLA in healthy donors. Primers: 60 Vbeta forward and 13 Jbeta reverse. Some clones are missing from TCRdb's copy, which holds only in-frame ones; the method was immunoSEQ multiplex PCR. The table gives 74,000 or so clones; the top ten clones make up over 1.2% of it. The sequencing input was PBMCs. The source of these receptors is a woman aged 60-75 years in good health and CMV-seronegative.

The chain is built from TRBV29-1 and TRBJ2-7; maybe TRBD2 (6 bases). Trimming took 7 bases from V and 4 from J, leaving 11 bases between them. The CDR3 totals 11 residues. From germline, CDR1 is SQVTM and CDR2 ANQGSEA. In DNA form, the CDR3 reads TGCAGCGCTTCGGACTATTACGAGCAGTACTTC. This translates into CSASDYYEQYF.

J is TRBJ1-5 and V is TRBV28, with 8 nucleotides matching TRBD1. CDR1 is MDHEN, CDR2 SYDVKM, per germline. This CDR3 has 15 amino acids. The ends lost 5 bases at V and 1 base at J; junction bases unmatched: 4. CDR3 protein: CASSEQGVSNQPQHF. In nucleotides, the CDR3 is TGTGCCAGCAGTGAACAGGGGGTAAGCAATCAGCCCCAGCATTTT.

The chain carries TRBV28 and TRBJ1-2, with D unclear. The length of the CDR3 is 13 residues. Per germline, CDR1 MDHEN and CDR2 SYDVKM. The V and J ends lost 6 bases and 4 bases respectively, with 12 bases between them. Written as DNA, the CDR3 is TGTGCCAGCAGAATCCCAGGTGCCTATGGCTACACCTTC. Protein: CASRIPGAYGYTF.

V usage is TRBV2 and J usage is TRBJ1-1; 8 bases match TRBD1. The CDR3 sequence is 14 residues long. The J segment lost 5 bases and the V segment lost 3 bases, leaving 5 bases of the junction unmatched. CDR1 and CDR2 from the germline V gene are SNHLY and FYNNEI. CDR3 DNA sequence: TGTGCCAGCAGTGACCGACAGGGGTTAACTGAAGCTTTCTTT. Translation: CASSDRQGLTEAFF.

The chain joins TRBV4-1 to TRBJ2-7, with 7 bases matching TRBD2. With 0 bases clipped from V and 9 bases from J, the junction kept 11 bases outside the gene matches. The CDR3 is 15 residues long. Germline V gene lookup returns CDR1 MGHRA and CDR2 YSYEKL. The DNA for the CDR3 is TGCGCCAGCAGCCAAGATCCCACGGGAGGAAAAGTGCAGTACTTC. Translating it yields CASSQDPTGGKVQYF.

The genes are TRBV6-1 and TRBJ1-2; no definite D call. Per the germline V gene, CDR1 is MNHNS and CDR2 is SASEGT. The CDR3 is 14 amino acids. Trimming stripped 2 bases from V and 2 bases from J, with 9 bases between. The CDR3 spells CASSELGVNYGYTF. The CDR3 coding sequence is TGTGCCAGCAGTGAACTGGGAGTGAACTATGGCTACACCTTC.

The chain combines TRBV7-2 with TRBJ2-3, with TRBD2 matching over 9 bases. The CDR3 length is 16 residues. With V trimmed by 5 bases and J by 4 bases, 10 bases remained unmatched. Looked up from germline, CDR1 is SGHTA and CDR2 is FQGNSA. The CDR3 nucleotides are TGTGCCAGCAGCCTCGGGGGGCGGGAGGGCGCAGATACGCAGTATTTT. The encoded protein is CASSLGGREGADTQYF. The complete variable domain, with remaining parts taken from reference TRBV7-2 and TRBJ2-3, reads GAGVSQSPSNKVTEKGKDVELRCDPISGHTALYWYRQSLGQGLEFLIYFQGNSAPDKSGLPSDRFSAERTGGSVSTLTIQRTQQEDSAVYLCASSLGGREGADTQYFGPGTRLTVL.

The rearrangement links TRBV30 to TRBJ1-2; D remains unclear. V lost 2 bases, J lost 5 bases, and 15 bases lay in between. The CDR3 spans 14 residues. Germline CDR1 is GTSNPN and CDR2 is SVGIG (reference sequence). CDR3 sequence (DNA): TGTGCCTGGAGTTTAGCCACCCGCGGATATGGCTACACCTTC. It encodes CAWSLATRGYGYTF. Full variable domain (rest looked up from reference TRBV30 and TRBJ1-2): SQTIHQWPATLVQPVGSPLSLECTVEGTSNPNLYWYRQAAGRGLQLLFYSVGIGQISSEVPQNLSASRPQDRQFILSSKKLLLSDSGFYLCAWSLATRGYGYTFGSGTRLTVV.

The chain links TRBV21-1 to TRBJ1-1; TRBD1, the D gene given by the table, was not confirmed from the DNA. TRBV21-1 is a documented pseudogene. CDR3 length: 14 residues. CDR3 nucleotides: TGTGCCAGCAGCGAGACAGGGTTGGGCACTGAAGCTTTCTTT. As protein: CASSETGLGTEAFF.

This chain connects TRBV11-1 to TRBJ2-1; 8 bases match TRBD1. Germline V gives CDR1 SGHAT, CDR2 FQDESV (reference sequence). V lost 4 bases and J lost 10; bases outside the gene matches: 6. The length of the CDR3 is 13 residues. The CDR3, as DNA: TGTGCCAGCAGCTACCTCCGGGACAGGGAGCAGTTCTTC. This codes for CASSYLRDREQFF.

The V and J genes are TRBV7-9 and TRBJ1-2; D possibly corresponds to TRBD1 (6 bases). In germline, CDR1 is SEHNR, CDR2 FQNEAQ (reference sequence). The CDR3 contains 14 residues. V was cut by 5 bases and J by 6 bases, with 16 bases left in between. CDR3 region: CASSAGARIDGYTF. In DNA form, the CDR3 reads TGTGCCAGCAGCGCAGGGGCGCGTATTGATGGCTACACCTTC.

The chain is built from TRBV6-1 and TRBJ2-7; 8 bases are shared with TRBD1. This CDR3 is 14 amino acids long. V lost 2 bases, J lost 7 bases, and 7 bases stayed unmatched. Germline CDR1 is MNHNS and CDR2 is SASEGT. The CDR3 loop reads CASSELSGGLEQYF. The CDR3 DNA reads as TGTGCCAGCAGTGAATTGTCAGGGGGCTTGGAGCAGTACTTC.

V is TRBV12-5 and J is TRBJ2-1, with 7 bases identical to TRBD2. With V trimmed by 7 bases and J by 1 base, 4 bases remained unmatched. Germline CDR1 reads LGHNT; CDR2 reads FRNRAP. The length of the CDR3 is 14 residues. The DNA of the CDR3 is TGTGCTAGTGCGCGGGAGAGGTCCTACAATGAGCAGTTCTTC. Its translation is CASARERSYNEQFF. The full variable domain, its missing parts supplied by reference TRBV12-5 and TRBJ2-1, is DARVTQTPRHKVTEMGQEVTMRCQPILGHNTVFWYRQTMMQGLELLAYFRNRAPLDDSGMPKDRFSAEMPDATLATLKIQPSEPRDSAVYFCASARERSYNEQFFGPGTRLTVL.

This chain connects TRBV19 to TRBJ2-7; a possible D gene is TRBD2 (6 bases). The CDR3 loop spans 15 amino acids. Per the germline V gene, CDR1 is LNHDA and CDR2 is SQIVND (reference sequence). Trimming took off 0 bases at V and 2 bases at J, with 11 bases between the two ends. CDR3 bases: TGTGCCAGTAGTATAGAATGGGGGGAACCCTACGAGCAGTACTTC. Translated, it gives CASSIEWGEPYEQYF.

The V and J genes are TRBV9 and TRBJ1-1, with 8 bases that match TRBD1. Trimming cost V 4 bases and J 5 bases; bases outside gene matches: 16. Germline V gene sequence: CDR1 SGDLS, CDR2 YYNGEE. CDR3 length: 17 amino acids. The CDR3 loop reads CASSSDRVGMVKTEAFF. The CDR3, as DNA: TGTGCCAGCAGCTCGGACAGGGTGGGTATGGTAAAGACTGAAGCTTTCTTT.

The chain's CDR3 is CASREREGRSGELFF. CDR3 nucleotide sequence: TGTGCCAGCAGAGAGCGGGAGGGCCGTTCCGGGGAGCTGTTTTTT. This rearrangement joins TRBV25-1 to TRBJ2-2, with TRBD2 identical over 10 bases. Germline trimming cut 6 bases from V and 6 bases from J; bases unmatched to any gene: 7. This CDR3 has 15 amino acids. CDR1 is MGHDK and CDR2 is SYGVNS in the germline V gene.

V usage is TRBV4-3 and J usage is TRBJ2-1; no clear D gene. The CDR3 totals 14 residues. Germline assignment: CDR1 LGHNA and CDR2 YSLEER. Trimming removed 0 bases from V and 9 bases from J, with 12 bases in between. CDR3 coding DNA: TGCGCCAGCAGCCAAGAAAGTACCTGGAGTGAGCAGTTCTTC. This gives the protein CASSQESTWSEQFF.

V and J are TRBV27 and TRBJ2-1; TRBD2 might be the D (6 bases). Trimming removed 2 bases at V and 3 bases at J, with 14 bases between. Germline V gives CDR1 MNHEY, CDR2 SMNVEV (reference sequence). This CDR3 is 16 amino acids long. CDR3 DNA: TGTGCCAGCAGTTTACGCGGGACGAGTGGCTACAATGAGCAGTTCTTC. As protein: CASSLRGTSGYNEQFF.

The chain employs TRBV5-8 and TRBJ1-1, with D possibly being TRBD1 (5 bases). The germline gives CDR1 SGHTS, CDR2 YDEGEE. V was pared by 1 base and J by 3 bases, with 13 bases between. CDR3 length: 15 amino acids. CDR3 bases: TGTGCCAGCAGCTTGTGGGGGGGTTGGGACACTGAAGCTTTCTTT. Protein product: CASSLWGGWDTEAFF.

The rearrangement uses TRBV6-1 and TRBJ2-7, with 7 bases fitting TRBD1. This CDR3 is 15 amino acids long. Germline V lookup: CDR1 MNHNS, CDR2 SASEGT. Trimming took 6 bases from V and 2 from J; bases not matched to a gene: 10. The CDR3 loop reads CASRRGLGGPYEQYF. CDR3 in DNA: TGTGCCAGCAGGAGGGGGCTTGGGGGTCCCTACGAGCAGTACTTC.

This chain uses TRBV6-1 with TRBJ1-6; D might be TRBD1 (5 bases). This CDR3 has 15 amino acids. Germline-derived CDR1 and CDR2 are MNHNS and SASEGT. Between the trimmed V and J ends, which lost 0 bases and 7 bases, there was a span of 10 bases. This CDR3 is CASSEAGARNSPLHF. DNA for the CDR3: TGTGCCAGCAGTGAAGCAGGGGCGCGGAATTCACCCCTCCACTTT.

The chain carries TRBV29-1 and TRBJ1-5, with D possibly TRBD1 on 5 matching bases. Trimming removed 4 bases from V and 0 bases from J, with 10 bases in between. CDR1 and CDR2 (germline): SQVTM, ANQGSEA. CDR3 length equals 14 residues. The CDR3 sequence is CSVAGDFSNQPQHF. CDR3 DNA: TGCAGCGTTGCTGGGGACTTTAGCAATCAGCCCCAGCATTTT.

The chain carries TRBV4-2 and TRBJ2-1; D might be TRBD2 (6 bases). CDR3 size: 17 residues. V gave up 0 bases and J gave up 4 bases, with 16 bases separating them. Germline CDR1 and CDR2: LGHNA and YNFKEQ. In nucleotides, the CDR3 is TGTGCCAGCAGCCAAGAATTAGCGGAGGCCCATTACAATGAGCAGTTCTTC. Amino acid sequence: CASSQELAEAHYNEQFF.

The chain uses TRBV6-5 and TRBJ2-5; D call uncertain. Trimming removed 3 bases from V and 5 bases from J, with 4 bases in between. Germline V CDR1 and CDR2: MNHEY, SVGAGI. The length of the CDR3 is 11 residues. The CDR3 DNA reads as TGTGCCAGCAGTTATCGGGAGACCCAGTACTTC. This codes for CASSYRETQYF.

The chain links TRBV11-2 to TRBJ2-1; D is perhaps TRBD2 (5 bases). In germline, CDR1 is SGHAT, CDR2 FQNNGV. CDR3 length: 14 amino acids. V was pared by 0 bases and J by 6 bases, with 9 bases between. CDR3 sequence: CASSLELVSNEQFF. Here the CDR3 DNA reads TGTGCCAGCAGCTTAGAACTAGTAAGCAATGAGCAGTTCTTC.

The V call is TRBV27, the J call TRBJ1-2, with D perhaps TRBD1 (6 bases). This CDR3 comprises 14 residues. Trimming took off 6 bases at V and 1 base at J, with 12 bases between the two ends. Germline CDR1 MNHEY, CDR2 SMNVEV (reference sequence). CDR3 bases: TGTGCCAGCAGCTACAGGGCAGTTAACTATGGCTACACCTTC. Amino acid sequence: CASSYRAVNYGYTF.

The chain joins TRBV29-1 to TRBJ1-4; 10 bases match TRBD1. This CDR3 region has 13 residues. V gave up 7 bases and J gave up 8 bases; unmatched junction bases: 7. Germline V gives CDR1 SQVTM, CDR2 ANQGSEA. The DNA of the CDR3 is TGCAGCGCCTCTGGACAGGGGGACGAAAAACTGTTTTTT. Residues: CSASGQGDEKLFF. Full variable domain (remainder filled in from reference TRBV29-1 and TRBJ1-4): SAVISQKPSRDICQRGTSLTIQCQVDSQVTMMFWYRQQPGQSLTLIATANQGSEATYESGFVIDKFPISRPNLTFSTLTVSNMSPEDSSIYLCSASGQGDEKLFFGSGTQLSVL.

This sequence joins TRBV27 and TRBJ2-1, with D possibly being TRBD2 (5 bases). The ends were cut back, 2 bases at V and 4 bases at J, with 12 bases in the middle. This CDR3 has 15 residues. The germline CDR1 and CDR2 sequences are MNHEY and SMNVEV (reference sequence). The CDR3 DNA sequence: TGTGCCAGCAGTTTAACGGGGTTTGGTTACAATGAGCAGTTCTTC. Residues: CASSLTGFGYNEQFF.

The V call is TRBV4-1, the J call TRBJ1-3; the D is unclear. CDR1 is MGHRA and CDR2 is YSYEKL in the germline V gene. Trimming removed 0 bases from V and 0 bases from J, with 9 bases in between. This CDR3 has 16 residues. CDR3 sequence: CASSQDGQLSGNTIYF. DNA of the CDR3: TGCGCCAGCAGCCAAGATGGGCAGCTCTCTGGAAACACCATATATTTT.

This chain joins TRBV18 and TRBJ2-1; no clear D. Germline CDR1 KGHSH, CDR2 LQKENI. The ends were cut back, 2 bases at V and 2 bases at J, with 4 bases in the middle. The CDR3 covers 13 residues. CDR3 nucleotides: TGTGCCAGCTCACCAGCGGCCTACAATGAGCAGTTCTTC. Translation gives CASSPAAYNEQFF.